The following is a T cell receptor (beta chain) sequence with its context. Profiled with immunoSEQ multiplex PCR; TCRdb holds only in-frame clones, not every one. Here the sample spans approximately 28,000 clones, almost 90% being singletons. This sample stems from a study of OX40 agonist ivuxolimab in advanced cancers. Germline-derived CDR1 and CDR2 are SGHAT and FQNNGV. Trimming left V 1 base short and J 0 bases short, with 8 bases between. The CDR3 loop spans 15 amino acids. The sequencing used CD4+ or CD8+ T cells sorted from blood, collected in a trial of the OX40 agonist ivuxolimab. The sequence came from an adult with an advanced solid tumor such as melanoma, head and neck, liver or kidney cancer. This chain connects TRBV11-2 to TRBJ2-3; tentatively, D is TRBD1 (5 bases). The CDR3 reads CASSLGRASTDTQYF. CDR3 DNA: TGTGCCAGCAGCTTAGGCAGGGCTAGCACAGATACGCAGTATTTT.